This T cell receptor beta chain stems from a study of response to subunit inactivated influenza vaccine. Of note for this clonotype: Its target is not known.

Trimming took off 3 bases at V and 4 bases at J, with 9 bases between the two ends. This CDR3 has 13 residues. MiXCR, run by TCRdb on the RT-PCR reads, gives a single entry per CDR3 protein. Of about half a million distinct CDR3 sequences detected, 9.5% to 12% appear once; the ten largest clones hold roughly 12%. Study observations and caveats: It was suggested by the authors that few new T cells are recruited by each seasonal influenza vaccination.

The clonotype comes from a man between 50 and 59 years old who received an inactivated influenza vaccine. V usage is TRBV12-3 or TRBV12-4 and J usage is TRBJ1-1; no definite D call. The starting material was PBMCs from blood, obtained about 40 days after vaccination. CDR3 loop: CASSFSSVTEAFF. In DNA, the CDR3 is TGTGCCAGCAGTTTCTCGTCAGTCACTGAAGCTTTCTTT.